A selection of T cell receptor beta chains follows, all from one sample in a study of blood T cell repertoires in COVID-19. Sequenced by immunoSEQ multiplex PCR; TCRdb stores in-frame clones only, minus some. In the table there are roughly 190,000 clones, under 80% of which are singletons. The sequencing sample was made of PBMCs or T cells enriched from blood (not recorded which). The source is a woman between 45 and 65 years old with acute COVID-19. Each CDR3 is given with its conserved first and last residue. Fields, in order: D gene, J gene, clone size, V gene, CDR3 DNA, CDR3 protein. A D gene is named only where the DNA matches it firmly. Clone size is shown for a subset of rows, as once, few, many or a class of expanded clone.

>.|TRBJ1-1|.|TRBV6-5
TGTGCCAGCAGTTACTCGACTCAGAACACTGAAGCTTTCTTT
CASSYSTQNTEAFF
>.|TRBJ2-3|.|TRBV7-2
TGTGCCAGCATCCCCCCGGGGGGCGGGGTAACAGATACGCAGTATTTT
CASIPPGGGVTDTQYF
>.|TRBJ1-6|few|TRBV15
TGTGCCACCAGCAGAGCACCCGGACCCCTCCACTTT
CATSRAPGPLHF
>TRBD1|TRBJ1-2|few|TRBV2
TGTGCCAGCAGTGATACAGGGGGCAACTATGGCTACACCTTC
CASSDTGGNYGYTF
>.|TRBJ1-6|.|TRBV19
TGTGCCAGTAGTATAGATCTGGGGACACCGAATTCACCCCTCCACTTT
CASSIDLGTPNSPLHF
>TRBD2|TRBJ2-3|.|TRBV6-5
TGTGCCAGCAGTTACACTAGCGGGGGGTGGGATACGCAGTATTTT
CASSYTSGGWDTQYF
>.|TRBJ1-4|.|TRBV2
TGTGCCAGCAGCCCCAGGAATCCAACTAATGAAAAACTGTTTTTT
CASSPRNPTNEKLFF
>TRBD1|TRBJ1-4|few|TRBV10-1
TGCGCCAGCGCTGGACAGGATAATGAAAAACTGTTTTTT
CASAGQDNEKLFF
>.|TRBJ2-2|.|TRBV5-1
TGCGCCAGCAGCTTGCGTACGCAGGGGAACACCGGGGAGCTGTTTTTT
CASSLRTQGNTGELFF
>TRBD1|TRBJ1-3|.|TRBV6-6
TGTGCCAGCAGTTCCGGAACAGGGGCGGGAAACACCATATATTTT
CASSSGTGAGNTIYF
>.|TRBJ1-5|.|TRBV30
TGTGCCTGGAGTGTACGCGGGCAAGGGCAGCCCCAGCATTTT
CAWSVRGQGQPQHF
>TRBD1|TRBJ1-3|.|TRBV7-9
TGTGCCAGCAGCTTAGGTGGGACAGCGTTTGTGTCTGGAAACACCATATATTTT
CASSLGGTAFVSGNTIYF
>.|TRBJ1-6|.|TRBV6-5
TGTGCCAGCAGGCTAAAGGGACTGTCAAATTCACCCCTCCACTTT
CASRLKGLSNSPLHF
>TRBD1|TRBJ1-1|.|TRBV19
TGTGCCAGTATCGTTGACAGGGCCAGTGAAGCTTTCTTT
CASIVDRASEAFF
>.|TRBJ2-1|.|TRBV4-1
TGCGCCAGCAGCCCGGTAACTAGCCATGAGCAGTTCTTC
CASSPVTSHEQFF
>TRBD1|TRBJ1-1|.|TRBV6-5
TGTGCCAGCACCCCCGGACAGGGGGTTGGTGAAGCTTTCTTT
CASTPGQGVGEAFF
>.|TRBJ2-5|.|TRBV12-3/TRBV12-4
TGTGCCAGCAGCAGGGGTCAAGAGACCCAGTACTTC
CASSRGQETQYF
>.|TRBJ2-2|few|TRBV14
TGTGCCAGCAGCTACAGATCCCTGAACACCGGGGAGCTGTTTTTT
CASSYRSLNTGELFF
>.|TRBJ1-5|.|TRBV2
TGTGCCAGCAGCCGCGGGCACAATCAGCCCCAGCATTTT
CASSRGHNQPQHF
>.|TRBJ2-1|.|TRBV6-5
TGTGCCAGCACAATGAAGGAGGGTGAGCAGTTCTTC
CASTMKEGEQFF
>.|TRBJ1-6|.|TRBV30
TGTGCCTGGAGTGTTGGGAGCTCCTATAATTCACCCCTCCACTTT
CAWSVGSSYNSPLHF
>.|TRBJ1-3|few|TRBV4-3
TGCGCCAGCAGCCAAGAAGACAGAACTGGAAACACCATATATTTT
CASSQEDRTGNTIYF
>.|TRBJ2-4|few|TRBV4-2
TGTGCCAGCAGCCAGGCTTTCCTAGCCAAAAACATTCAGTACTTC
CASSQAFLAKNIQYF
>.|TRBJ2-5|.|TRBV7-9
TGTGCCAGCAGCTTAGGGGCTTTGGAAGAGACCCAGTACTTC
CASSLGALEETQYF
>TRBD1|TRBJ1-1|.|TRBV10-3
TGTGCCATCAGGGGGGGACAGGGAAACACTGAAGCTTTCTTT
CAIRGGQGNTEAFF
>TRBD1|TRBJ2-1|.|TRBV7-9
TGTGCCAGCAGCTACGGGGACAGGGGGCGGGTGGCTGAGCAGTTCTTC
CASSYGDRGRVAEQFF
>.|TRBJ1-2|.|TRBV5-1
TGCGCCAGCAGCCCGAGGGGGGGGCGAGCTCATGGCTACACCTTC
CASSPRGGRAHGYTF
>.|TRBJ2-5|.|TRBV3-1/TRBV3-2
TGTGCCAGCAGCCCTGGGGGGGCCGGGGAGACCCAGTACTTC
CASSPGGAGETQYF
>TRBD1|TRBJ1-5|.|TRBV19
TGTGCCAGTAGCCAAAGTTGGGACAGTCGCAATCAGCCCCAGCATTTT
CASSQSWDSRNQPQHF
>.|TRBJ1-1|.|TRBV4-3
TGCGCCAGCAGCTTCAAGGCCCGCGGGGACACTGAAGCTTTCTTT
CASSFKARGDTEAFF
>TRBD2|TRBJ2-2|.|TRBV27
TGTGCCAGCAGTTTATCCGCTAGCGGGAGTAACACCGGGGAGCTGTTTTTT
CASSLSASGSNTGELFF
>TRBD1|TRBJ1-6|many|TRBV7-2
TGTGCCAGCAGCACAAGGACAGGGAATAATTCACCCCTCCACTTT
CASSTRTGNNSPLHF
>TRBD1|TRBJ1-2|.|TRBV29-1
TGCAGCGTCCGACCACAGGGGGCACCCAACTATGGCTACACCTTC
CSVRPQGAPNYGYTF
>.|TRBJ1-6|.|TRBV27
TGTGCCAGCAGGGGCATTGATTCACCCCTCCACTTT
CASRGIDSPLHF
>TRBD2|TRBJ2-2|.|TRBV19
TGTGCCCCCCCAGCGGGGGCAGACACCGGGGAGCTGTTTTTT
CAPPAGADTGELFF
>TRBD1|TRBJ1-2|.|TRBV10-3
TGTGCCATCAACCAGGGGGGCGGCTATGGCTACACCTTC
CAINQGGGYGYTF
>TRBD1|TRBJ1-2|.|TRBV27
TGTGCCAGCAGGGTGACAGGGGGGAGCGATGGCTACACCTTC
CASRVTGGSDGYTF
>TRBD1|TRBJ2-3|once|TRBV5-5
TGTGCCAGCAGCACTGACAGGGGCGGAACAGATACGCAGTATTTT
CASSTDRGGTDTQYF
>.|TRBJ2-1|.|TRBV5-5
TGTGCCAGCAGTTCAGGAATTGTGAATGAGCAGTTCTTC
CASSSGIVNEQFF
>.|TRBJ1-2|few|TRBV5-8
TGTGCCAGCAGCTTGAGGAACAGAGACTATGGCTACACCTTC
CASSLRNRDYGYTF
>.|TRBJ1-3|.|TRBV21-1
TGTGCCAGCAGCAAACGTGACAGACCCTCTGGAAACACCATATATTTT
CASSKRDRPSGNTIYF
>.|TRBJ1-2|.|TRBV7-9
TGTGCCAGCAGCTTACAAGGAGGCGGTGGCTACACCTTC
CASSLQGGGGYTF
>.|TRBJ1-5|.|TRBV30
TGTGCCTGGACCGTCAGTGGCAATCAGCCCCAGCATTTT
CAWTVSGNQPQHF
>.|TRBJ2-5|.|TRBV6-2/TRBV6-3
TGTGCCAGCAGTTACCCCCCCAGGGTCCAGTACTTC
CASSYPPRVQYF
>.|TRBJ1-2|.|TRBV18
TGTGCCAGCTCACCAAGCCGTGGTCCGTATGGCTACACCTTC
CASSPSRGPYGYTF
>TRBD1|TRBJ2-5|.|TRBV12-3/TRBV12-4
TGTGCCAGCAGGTACAGGGGGCTGGAGACCCAGTACTTC
CASRYRGLETQYF
>.|TRBJ1-2|.|TRBV19
TGTGCCAGTAGGACTAACAGGGTCACAAACTATGGCTACACCTTC
CASRTNRVTNYGYTF
>TRBD1|TRBJ1-1|.|TRBV29-1
TGCAGCGCCCCCGGCCGGGACAGGAATGAAGCTTTCTTT
CSAPGRDRNEAFF
>TRBD1|TRBJ1-6|.|TRBV28
TGTGCCAGCACCCCGGGAGGGGGCAACACCTATAATTCACCCCTCCACTTT
CASTPGGGNTYNSPLHF
>.|TRBJ2-2|few|TRBV5-1
TGCGCCAGCAGCTTGGGCCACAGGAACTCGAACACCGGGGAGCTGTTTTTT
CASSLGHRNSNTGELFF